This T cell receptor (beta chain) comes out of a study of radiotherapy plus CTLA-4 blockade in lung cancer. At the level of the study: Among all patients, 15% to 20% showed objective responses, while 30% to 35% had disease control. Study-level points and caveats: Clones derived from tumor TCRs expanded in blood after radiotherapy plus ipilimumab.

Ipilimumab CTLA-4 blockade and focal radiation were given to patients with chemo-refractory metastatic non-small-cell lung cancer. The table came from immunoSEQ multiplex PCR; TCRdb's copy has only in-frame clones and leaves some out. The sample consists of about 45,000 clones, roughly 63% of them appearing once. Regarding this clone: As yet, its antigen is unknown.

The CDR3 loop spans 14 amino acids. The trim removed 6 bases at V and 5 bases at J, leaving 9 bases unmatched. From germline, CDR1 is MGHRA and CDR2 YSYEKL. The source was peripheral blood, collected from a patient treated with radiotherapy plus ipilimumab. The sequence came from a human donor with non-small cell lung cancer who had a partial response to radiotherapy plus ipilimumab. The chain recombines TRBV4-1 with TRBJ2-5; 7 bases map to TRBD2. CDR3 protein: CASSLSGRAETQYF. The CDR3 nucleotides are TGCGCCAGCAGTTTAAGTGGGAGGGCCGAGACCCAGTACTTC.